These T cell receptor beta chains were read from a single sample in a study of blood T cell repertoires in COVID-19. Profiling relied on immunoSEQ multiplex PCR, and the TCRdb table lists in-frame clones only, not all of them. The sample comprises around 130,000 clones, approximately 90% of which are singletons, and about 2.1% rests with the top ten. Sequencing used peripheral blood. These receptors originate from a woman in her forties or fifties with acute or convalescent COVID-19. Both conserved end residues are trimmed from each CDR3. Fields, in order: J gene, V gene, clone size, CDR3 length, CDR3 protein. Clone size appears in some rows only: once, few, many, or a class for an expanded clone.

TRBJ2-4	TRBV2	NA	13	ASSASGVAKNIQY
TRBJ2-6	TRBV18	NA	18	ASSRQTIIAGGPGANVLT
TRBJ2-3	TRBV3-1/TRBV3-2	NA	13	ASSQMVGPGDTQY
TRBJ2-3	TRBV3-1/TRBV3-2	NA	13	ASSQLAGGADTQY
TRBJ2-7	TRBV9	NA	11	ARATSGSYEQY
TRBJ1-1	TRBV5-1	NA	10	ASSPGQGGSF
TRBJ2-3	TRBV24-1	NA	13	ATTGTETLSDTQY
TRBJ2-7	TRBV27	NA	15	ASSGLARDRVVNEQY
TRBJ1-2	TRBV30	NA	13	AWSLGMLGGYGYT
TRBJ1-2	TRBV11-2	NA	12	ASSSDSFNYGYT
TRBJ2-5	TRBV4-3	once	12	ASSQDLYQETQY
TRBJ1-5	TRBV7-9	once	14	ASSPAGKFSNQPQH
TRBJ1-2	TRBV9	NA	13	ASSVGDRLPYGYT
TRBJ1-6	TRBV19	NA	15	ASSVKPGLTYRSPLH
TRBJ2-5	TRBV18	once	9	ASEYQETQY
TRBJ2-1	TRBV10-1	once	11	ASSDSILAGEF
TRBJ1-5	TRBV30	NA	11	AWSGGDNQPQH
TRBJ2-7	TRBV7-2	NA	13	ASSRGLAVIYEQY
TRBJ1-4	TRBV6-5	NA	13	ASSDQGVTNEKLF
TRBJ2-3	TRBV25-1	NA	13	ASSPPGTITDTQY
TRBJ2-1	TRBV29-1	NA	13	SVEVLLGPYNEQF
TRBJ2-7	TRBV10-3	NA	14	AIRLNGTGTSYEQY
TRBJ2-7	TRBV5-4	once	13	ASSSAGSPLYEQY
TRBJ1-2	TRBV7-9	NA	13	ASSLTGAGLEGYT
TRBJ2-1	TRBV3-1/TRBV3-2	NA	13	ASSLPGTVYNEQF
TRBJ2-7	TRBV7-2	NA	13	ASSLDAGGTYEQY
TRBJ1-3	TRBV6-5	NA	12	ASSTQGGGNTIY
TRBJ1-5	TRBV19	NA	15	ASSIHPGLYSNQPQH
TRBJ2-7	TRBV4-1	NA	15	ASSSAGVTWGNYEQY
TRBJ2-5	TRBV6-6	once	12	ASRLAGVQETQY
TRBJ2-1	TRBV24-1	NA	15	ATSDPGLADSYNEQF
TRBJ1-2	TRBV28	NA	12	ASSLSPVIYGYT
TRBJ1-1	TRBV5-1	NA	11	ASTQGRNTEAF
TRBJ1-2	TRBV29-1	NA	11	SVVGQVGYGYT
TRBJ2-5	TRBV6-5	NA	11	ASSYRGKETQY
TRBJ2-5	TRBV5-1	NA	13	ASSLGSGTGETQY
TRBJ2-1	TRBV28	once	12	ASSPGGAVNEQF
TRBJ2-7	TRBV4-3	NA	14	ASSLLAGTGVDEQY
TRBJ2-5	TRBV14	once	13	ASSQDHGGVETQY
TRBJ2-7	TRBV6-2/TRBV6-3	NA	13	ASSYPKQWQYEQY
TRBJ1-2	TRBV2	NA	10	ASTGLGYGYT